Shown below are 9 T cell receptor beta chains from a single sample sequenced in a study of T-cell reconstitution after alpha-beta-depleted transplantation in children. Molecular barcoding with unique molecular identifiers was used for the TCRbeta library. Via MiXCR, TCRdb re-called the PCR reads, giving one row per CDR3 protein. The sample holds approximately 640,000 distinct CDR3 sequences, approximately 15% seen once. The specimen comprised PBMCs from the stem cell graft donor, sampled from the stem cell graft. All receptors derive from a human donor who donated a stem cell graft to a child with acute myeloid leukemia.

This clonotype was detected many times. The chain recombines TRBV6-5 with TRBJ2-2; TRBD2 is a possible D gene (5 bases). The germline gives CDR1 MNHEY, CDR2 SVGAGI. With 6 bases removed from V and 6 bases from J, the gap between germline ends came to 11 bases. The CDR3 spans 13 residues. The CDR3 reads CASRRTSAGELFF. The CDR3 DNA follows: TGTGCCAGCAGGCGTACTAGTGCCGGGGAGCTGTTTTTT.

This clonotype was detected many times. The rearrangement uses TRBV20-1 and TRBJ2-1; 10 nucleotides align to TRBD2. J was trimmed by 9 bases and V by 2 bases; bases with no gene match: 10. This CDR3 spans 15 amino acids. The germline V gene has CDR1 DFQATT and CDR2 SNEGSKA (reference sequence). The CDR3 region is CSARLAGADFGEQFF. In DNA, the CDR3 is TGCAGTGCTAGACTAGCGGGGGCGGATTTTGGTGAGCAGTTCTTC.

This clonotype has a handful of counts. The V gene is TRBV9, the J gene TRBJ2-1; TRBD1 is a possible D gene (6 bases). The V end was cut by 3 bases, the J end by 6 bases, with 13 bases between. Germline V CDR1 and CDR2: SGDLS, YYNGEE. This CDR3 has 14 residues. The CDR3 DNA reads TGTGCCAGCAGCGGGCCGGGACAAATCAATGAGCAGTTCTTC. Translation gives CASSGPGQINEQFF. Full variable domain (remainder filled in from reference TRBV9 and TRBJ2-1): DSGVTQTPKHLITATGQRVTLRCSPRSGDLSVYWYQQSLDQGLQFLIQYYNGEERAKGNILERFSAQQFPDLHSELNLSSLELGDSALYFCASSGPGQINEQFFGPGTRLTVL.

Of note for this clonotype: Given a much more abundant clone one base away, this may be a read error. The genes are TRBV20-1 and TRBJ1-5, with D perhaps matching TRBD1 (5 bases). V was trimmed by 7 bases and J by 3 bases, leaving 13 bases between them. The CDR3 extends over 13 amino acids. Germline V lookup: CDR1 DFQATT, CDR2 SNEGSKA (reference sequence). This CDR3 is CSGRDLANQPQHF. The CDR3 bases are TGCAGTGGCAGGGACTTGGCCAATCAGCCCCAGCATTTT.

V is TRBV20-1 and J is TRBJ2-1; 10 bases align to TRBD1. The CDR3 length is 14 residues. Germline V gene data show CDR1 as DFQATT and CDR2 as SNEGSKA (reference sequence). After removal of 7 bases from V and 4 bases from J, the junction contained 7 bases not matched to a gene. CDR3 protein: CSVRQGAKYNEQFF. CDR3 sequence (DNA): TGCAGTGTTCGACAGGGGGCAAAGTACAATGAGCAGTTCTTC.

This clonotype was observed many times. The chain uses TRBV29-1 and TRBJ2-7; 10 nucleotides line up with TRBD1. V was pared by 6 bases and J by 7 bases, with 9 bases of the junction left unmatched. The CDR3 spans 13 residues. The germline CDR1 and CDR2 sequences are SQVTM and ANQGSEA. CDR3 in DNA: TGCAGCGTAGAGAGACAGGGGGCGGGGGAGCAGTACGTC. Translation gives CSVERQGAGEQYV.

This clonotype has at least ten counts. The chain uses TRBV29-1 and TRBJ2-5; D assignment may be TRBD1 or TRBD2 (5 bases each). The V and J ends lost 3 bases and 7 bases respectively, with 15 bases between them. Germline V gives CDR1 SQVTM, CDR2 ANQGSEA. This CDR3 spans 13 amino acids. CDR3 DNA sequence: TGCAGCGTTGATTATGGGACGAAGGGGACCCAGTACTTC. Amino acid sequence: CSVDYGTKGTQYF.

The chain uses TRBV20-1 and TRBJ2-2; D remains unclear. Per the germline V gene, CDR1 is DFQATT and CDR2 is SNEGSKA (reference sequence). CDR3 length: 13 residues. Trimming took 5 bases from V and 6 from J, leaving 13 bases between them. In nucleotides, the CDR3 is TGCAGTGCTTGGTCCGTCCTCGCCGGGGAGCTGTTTTTT. Translating it yields CSAWSVLAGELFF.

The rearrangement joins TRBV7-9 to TRBJ2-3; no definite D call. The CDR3 loop spans 13 amino acids. Trimming removed 7 bases from V and 6 bases from J, with 14 bases in between. The germline CDR1 and CDR2 sequences are SEHNR and FQNEAQ (reference sequence). The CDR3 DNA sequence: TGTGCCAGCACCCAAGCCCCCGGGGATACGCAGTATTTT. Translated: CASTQAPGDTQYF.